Detailed here is one TCR beta chain. What it binds is not known. This entry is derived from a study of T cell repertoires in cytomegalovirus infection. CDR3 length: 17 residues. The V gene end was trimmed by 3 bases and the J gene end by 0 bases; junction bases not matched to a gene: 8. Germline V CDR1 and CDR2: SGDLS, YYNGEE. TCRdb processed the reads anew with MiXCR; each CDR3 protein has one entry. In the table there are around 900,000 distinct CDR3 sequences, about a third of which are singletons. V usage is TRBV9 and J usage is TRBJ2-3; TRBD2 aligns across 9 bases. Sequenced here: cultured CD8+ T cells from PBMCs, sampled from culture after CMV antigen stimulation. The source is a human donor in good health (CMV status not recorded). Some clones in this sample may be carry-over from other donors' samples. CDR3 region: CASSAPWRGGSTDTQYF. Here the CDR3 DNA reads TGTGCCAGCAGCGCTCCCTGGCGGGGGGGGAGCACAGATACGCAGTATTTT. Looking up the rest from reference TRBV9 and TRBJ2-3 gives the full variable domain: DSGVTQTPKHLITATGQRVTLRCSPRSGDLSVYWYQQSLDQGLQFLIQYYNGEERAKGNILERFSAQQFPDLHSELNLSSLELGDSALYFCASSAPWRGGSTDTQYFGPGTRLTVL.